The clone carrying this TCR beta chain was counted at least ten times. Germline values: CDR1 SQVTM, CDR2 ANQGSEA. V was cut by 2 bases and J by 4 bases, with 5 bases left in between. This CDR3 has 11 residues. The data derive from a study of human T cells and chemical hapten exposure. Overall study: The study sensitized with 2% DPC on a 2 cm by 2 cm patch of upper inner arm skin.

As for time point: patch test 1, 2 weeks after DPC sensitization. As to treatment: therapeutic diphenylcyclopropenone sensitization with weekly scalp DPC. TCRdb used MiXCR to reprocess the RACE reads, holding one entry per CDR3 protein. Counted here are approximately 82,000 distinct CDR3 sequences, roughly a tenth occurring once; the ten biggest clones make up less than 2.5%. Sequenced material: whole blood, taken in connection with sensitization to the hapten diphenylcyclopropenone (DPC). The genes are TRBV29-1 and TRBJ1-2, with no clear D. The clonotype originates from a man aged 40-49 years with alopecia areata. Some clones in this sample may be carry-over from other donors' samples. Here the CDR3 reads CSVEQTYGYTF. DNA for the CDR3: TGCAGCGTTGAACAGACCTATGGCTACACCTTC.